The 18 T cell receptor beta chains listed next were all sequenced from one sample in a study of cytomegalovirus exposure and HLA in healthy donors. PCR primers comprised 60 Vbeta and 13 Jbeta primers. Libraries were prepared by immunoSEQ multiplex PCR; TCRdb keeps only in-frame clonotypes and omits some of them. Of some 120,000 clones in the sample, roughly 81% were seen once. Material for sequencing was PBMCs. The receptors here all came from a young woman in good health and CMV-seronegative.

The chain is built from TRBV19 and TRBJ2-1, with D perhaps TRBD2 (7 bases). The germline V and J ends were trimmed by 6 bases and 5 bases, with 20 bases remaining between them. The CDR3 is 16 residues long. Germline V gives CDR1 LNHDA, CDR2 SQIVND (reference sequence). The CDR3 nucleotides are TGTGCCAGTAGCCTGGGGGGGGCGGGACTACACAATGAGCAGTTCTTC. Its protein product is CASSLGGAGLHNEQFF.

The DNA of the CDR3 is TGTGCCAGCAGCTCCGGGACTAGCGGGAGAGGCTACGAGCAGTACTTC. It yields the protein CASSSGTSGRGYEQYF. V gene TRBV5-4 combines with J gene TRBJ2-7; TRBD2 agrees at 14 bases. Germline values: CDR1 SGHNT, CDR2 YYREEE (reference sequence). V gave up 3 bases and J gave up 3 bases; unmatched junction bases: 5. The CDR3 sequence is 16 residues long. The whole variable domain, remainder taken from reference TRBV5-4 and TRBJ2-7, is ETGVTQSPTHLIKTRGQQVTLRCSSQSGHNTVSWYQQALGQGPQFIFQYYREEENGRGNFPPRFSGLQFPNYSSELNVNALELDDSALYLCASSSGTSGRGYEQYFGPGTRLTVT.

The chain couples TRBV6-4 to TRBJ2-2; possibly TRBD1 for D (5 bases). In germline, CDR1 is MRHNA, CDR2 SNTAGT. The CDR3 runs 13 residues. V was cut by 5 bases and J by 6 bases, with 10 bases left in between. The CDR3 DNA follows: TGTGCCAGCAGTTCCCAGGGTTCCGGGGAGCTGTTTTTT. It is translated as CASSSQGSGELFF.

J is TRBJ2-7 and V is TRBV7-9; tentatively, D is TRBD1 (6 bases). Trimming pared 3 bases from V and 3 bases from J, leaving 15 bases between. The length of the CDR3 is 15 residues. CDR1 is SEHNR and CDR2 is FQNEAQ in the germline V gene (reference sequence). CDR3 sequence (DNA): TGTGCCAGCAGCTTTTCGTCGGACAGCTTCTACGAGCAGTACTTC. Encoded protein: CASSFSSDSFYEQYF.

V and J are TRBV4-2 and TRBJ1-2, with D possibly matching TRBD1 (6 bases). The CDR3 contains 15 residues. The germline CDR1 and CDR2 sequences are LGHNA and YNFKEQ. V was trimmed by 3 bases and J by 4 bases, leaving 15 bases between them. Written as DNA, the CDR3 is TGTGCCAGCAGCCACCCCCAGCAGGGGTTCTATGGCTACACCTTC. Translating gives CASSHPQQGFYGYTF.

The gene calls are TRBV5-1 and TRBJ2-2; no reliable D call. Germline CDR1 is SGHRS and CDR2 is YFSETQ. V was shortened by 4 bases and J by 4 bases, with 11 bases between the two germline ends. The CDR3 consists of 14 residues. The CDR3 DNA is TGCGCCAGCAGCCCCCGTACGGGCACCGGGGAGCTGTTTTTT. It is translated as CASSPRTGTGELFF. Using reference TRBV5-1 and TRBJ2-2 for the parts outside the CDR3, the full variable domain is KAGVTQTPRYLIKTRGQQVTLSCSPISGHRSVSWYQQTPGQGLQFLFEYFSETQRNKGNFPGRFSGRQFSNSRSEMNVSTLELGDSALYLCASSPRTGTGELFFGEGSRLTVL.

The V call is TRBV6-5, the J call TRBJ2-7; perhaps TRBD2 as D (6 bases). This CDR3 comprises 16 residues. V dropped 2 bases and J dropped 3 bases, with 17 bases sitting between them. Germline CDR1 reads MNHEY; CDR2 reads SVGAGI. CDR3 DNA: TGTGCCAGCAGTTACAGGGTGGAGGGAGGAGTCTACGAGCAGTACTTC. It is translated as CASSYRVEGGVYEQYF.

The J gene is TRBJ2-7, the V gene TRBV19, with D hard to call. From germline, CDR1 is LNHDA and CDR2 SQIVND (reference sequence). The CDR3 covers 13 residues. V lost 4 bases, J lost 3 bases, and 10 bases lay in between. The CDR3 bases are TGTGCCAGTAGTACCCCGCCAGTCTACGAGCAGTACTTC. Translated: CASSTPPVYEQYF.

The chain employs TRBV11-1 and TRBJ1-4; D ambiguous. Looked up from germline, CDR1 is SGHAT and CDR2 is FQDESV (reference sequence). Trimming pared 1 base from V and 2 bases from J, leaving 8 bases between. The CDR3 runs to 15 residues. The DNA of the CDR3 is TGTGCCAGCAGCTTAGGAGGGCTCACTAATGAAAAACTGTTTTTT. Amino acids: CASSLGGLTNEKLFF. Supplemented by reference TRBV11-1 and TRBJ1-4, the full variable domain reads EAEVAQSPRYKITEKSQAVAFWCDPISGHATLYWYRQILGQGPELLVQFQDESVVDDSQLPKDRFSAERLKGVDSTLKIQPAELGDSAMYLCASSLGGLTNEKLFFGSGTQLSVL.

The rearrangement uses TRBV7-3 and TRBJ2-1, with TRBD2 matching over 7 bases. The CDR3 loop spans 14 amino acids. V trimming: 5 bases; J trimming: 9 bases; junction bases outside the gene matches: 10. Germline V gene data show CDR1 as SGHTA and CDR2 as FQGTGA. CDR3 loop: CASSPRTSFTEQFF. DNA of the CDR3: TGTGCCAGCAGCCCCCGGACTAGTTTCACTGAGCAGTTCTTC.

The rearrangement joins TRBV18 to TRBJ1-2, with 7 positions matching TRBD1. The CDR3 totals 15 residues. The V gene end was trimmed by 4 bases and the J gene end by 1 base; junction bases not matched to a gene: 6. Germline V gene lookup returns CDR1 KGHSH and CDR2 LQKENI. The CDR3, as DNA: TGTGCCAGCTCACGACAGGGCGGCTATAACTATGGCTACACCTTC. Its protein is CASSRQGGYNYGYTF. Complete variable domain (other parts from reference TRBV18 and TRBJ1-2): NAGVMQNPRHLVRRRGQEARLRCSPMKGHSHVYWYRQLPEEGLKFMVYLQKENIIDESGMPKERFSAEFPKEGPSILRIQQVVRGDSAAYFCASSRQGGYNYGYTFGSGTRLTVV.

The chain has TRBV10-3 and TRBJ2-2, with D possibly being TRBD2 (6 bases). The V gene lost 2 bases and the J gene lost 8 bases, with 9 bases spanning the gap. This CDR3 region has 13 residues. Germline loops: CDR1 ENHRY, CDR2 SYGVKD. CDR3 amino acids: CAISEISGGELFF. In DNA, the CDR3 is TGTGCCATCAGTGAGATAAGCGGGGGGGAGCTGTTTTTT.

CDR3 in DNA: TGTGCCATCAGTGAGCCCCCAGGGCATGGCTACACCTTC. Protein sequence: CAISEPPGHGYTF. The chain joins TRBV10-3 to TRBJ1-2; tentatively, D is TRBD1 (5 bases). Trimming removed 2 bases at V and 6 bases at J, with 10 bases between. Germline-derived CDR1 and CDR2 are ENHRY and SYGVKD. The CDR3 runs 13 residues.

V gene TRBV4-1 combines with J gene TRBJ2-7; 11 bases match TRBD2. Germline values: CDR1 MGHRA, CDR2 YSYEKL. This CDR3 is 15 amino acids long. Trimming at V came to 0 bases and at J to 3 bases, leaving 1 base not matched to a gene. The CDR3 DNA sequence: TGCGCCAGCAGCCAAGATACTAGCGGGAGCTACGAGCAGTACTTC. It specifies CASSQDTSGSYEQYF.

The rearrangement links TRBV6-5 to TRBJ2-7; 15 bases fit TRBD2. J gave up 4 bases and V 5 bases, and 3 bases lay outside the gene matches. Germline V gene lookup returns CDR1 MNHEY and CDR2 SVGAGI. The length of the CDR3 is 15 residues. The chain's CDR3 is CASSRTSGGAYEQYF. The CDR3, as DNA: TGTGCCAGCAGTCGGACTAGCGGGGGGGCTTACGAGCAGTACTTC.

The chain joins TRBV27 to TRBJ2-2; the D is unclear. This CDR3 has 13 amino acids. The germline CDR1 and CDR2 sequences are MNHEY and SMNVEV (reference sequence). The ends were cut back, 3 bases at V and 4 bases at J, with 6 bases in the middle. Written as DNA, the CDR3 is TGTGCCAGCAGTTTCTTTAGCACCGGGGAGCTGTTTTTT. This codes for CASSFFSTGELFF.

The genes are TRBV15 and TRBJ1-2; 8 bases line up with TRBD1. The CDR3 spans 15 residues. V shed 5 bases, J shed 2 bases, and the junction held 7 bases outside the gene matches. Germline assignment: CDR1 LNHNV and CDR2 YYDKDF (reference sequence). This CDR3 reads CATSGRDRPNYGYTF. CDR3 sequence (DNA): TGTGCCACCAGCGGCCGGGACAGGCCGAACTATGGCTACACCTTC.

The chain carries TRBV6-5 and TRBJ2-7; 11 nucleotides agree with TRBD1. The ends lost 10 bases at V and 0 bases at J; junction bases unmatched: 5. Germline CDR1 is MNHEY and CDR2 is SVGAGI. The CDR3 has 14 residues. CDR3 sequence (DNA): TGTGCCACCGTCGGGACAGGGGGCTCCTACGAGCAGTACTTC. Protein sequence: CATVGTGGSYEQYF.